This T cell receptor (beta chain) stems from a study of CD8+CD57+ T cells in acquired aplastic anemia. For sequencing, patients were chosen who had shown expansion of CD8+CD57+ cells by flow cytometry. Each of the patients presented with severe acquired aplastic anemia. Overall study results and limits: The CD8+ Simpson's diversity of patients and controls was not significantly different.

CDR3 and TCR beta VDJ profiling relied on a genomic DNA template. TCRdb processed the reads anew with MiXCR; each CDR3 protein has one entry. The data contain some 170,000 distinct CDR3 sequences, 71% of them singletons. This clonotype was seen a single time. Its antigen is currently unknown. Germline CDR1 and CDR2: DFQATT and SNEGSKA (reference sequence). V was trimmed by 3 bases and J by 3 bases, leaving 14 bases between them. This CDR3 spans 14 amino acids. The V call is TRBV20-1, the J call TRBJ2-5; possible D gene TRBD1, 6 bases. This TCR was sampled from a human donor with aplastic anemia. The sample was sorted CD4+, CD8+, or CD8+CD57+ T cells (not recorded which) from PBMCs. As DNA, the CDR3 is TGCAGTGCTAGTGCCCTGGACAGCAAAGAGACCCAGTACTTC. Its protein product is CSASALDSKETQYF.